This T cell receptor beta chain was sequenced for a study of CD8 T cells in ankylosing spondylitis. Per germline, CDR1 LGHNA and CDR2 YSLEER. The CDR3 is 19 amino acids. V was shortened by 4 bases and J by 0 bases, with 24 bases between the two germline ends. On this clonotype: Its antigen is currently unknown.

Overall study findings and caveats: Blood from ankylosing spondylitis patients appeared to carry a characteristic roughly eight-variant TCR beta motif. Significantly higher representation of disease-linked clones was reported for matched ankylosing spondylitis synovial fluid.

The TCR beta libraries were generated through quantitative 5'-RACE incorporating molecular barcodes. MiXCR, applied by TCRdb to the 5' RACE reads, yields one record per CDR3 protein. The table lists around 300,000 distinct CDR3 sequences, less than 25% of them singletons. Input material: blood, either unsorted or a sorted T cell fraction (not recorded which). The chain joins TRBV4-3 to TRBJ1-1; tentatively, D is TRBD1 (5 bases). The clonotype comes from a female donor with ankylosing spondylitis or in good health (not recorded which). CDR3 DNA sequence: TGCGCCAGCAGCCCTAGAGCCGGGACTGGGTTTTGGATGAACACTGAAGCTTTCTTT. Translated: CASSPRAGTGFWMNTEAFF.